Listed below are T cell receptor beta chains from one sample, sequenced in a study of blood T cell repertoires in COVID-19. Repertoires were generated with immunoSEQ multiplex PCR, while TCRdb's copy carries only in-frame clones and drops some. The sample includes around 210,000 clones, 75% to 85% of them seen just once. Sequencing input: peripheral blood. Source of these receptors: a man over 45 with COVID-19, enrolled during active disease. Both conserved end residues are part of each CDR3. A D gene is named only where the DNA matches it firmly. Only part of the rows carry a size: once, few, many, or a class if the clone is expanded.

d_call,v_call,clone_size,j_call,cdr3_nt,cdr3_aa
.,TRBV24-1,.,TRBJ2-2,TGTGCCACCAGTGATGACAACTTGCGGGGGCCGGGCACCGGGGAGCTGTTTTTT,CATSDDNLRGPGTGELFF
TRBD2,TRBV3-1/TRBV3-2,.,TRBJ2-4,TGTGCCAGCAGCCAAGTTACGGGGGGGCCAGCAAACATTCAGTACTTC,CASSQVTGGPANIQYF
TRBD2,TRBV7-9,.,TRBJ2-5,TGTGCCAGCACCAAAGATGGGACTAGCGGGGGGTCCCAGTACTTC,CASTKDGTSGGSQYF
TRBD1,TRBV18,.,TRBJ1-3,TGTGCCAGCTCACCAGGGACAGGGAGAGGAAACACCATATATTTT,CASSPGTGRGNTIYF
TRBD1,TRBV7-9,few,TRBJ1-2,TGTGCCAGCAGCTTGGGACAGGGAGGCTACACCTTC,CASSLGQGGYTF
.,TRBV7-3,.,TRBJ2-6,TGTGCCAGCAGCCTCCCAGGGTCTGGGGCCAACGTCCTGACTTTC,CASSLPGSGANVLTF
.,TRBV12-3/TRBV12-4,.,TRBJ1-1,TGTGCCAGCAGTCTCCCCCCCAGGGATGAAGCTTTCTTT,CASSLPPRDEAFF
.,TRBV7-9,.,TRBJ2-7,TGTGCCAGCAGCTTAGGACACCAAAACCGCGAGCAGTACTTC,CASSLGHQNREQYF
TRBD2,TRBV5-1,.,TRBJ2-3,TGCGCCAGCAGGGAACTAGCGGGCACAGATACGCAGTATTTT,CASRELAGTDTQYF
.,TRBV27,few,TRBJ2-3,TGTGCCAGCTCCCCTAAGGCCAACAGGTCTCCTATAGGAAAAGATACGCAGTATTTT,CASSPKANRSPIGKDTQYF
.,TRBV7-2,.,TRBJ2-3,TGTGCCAGCACCCACCCGGGTACGACAGATACGCAGTATTTT,CASTHPGTTDTQYF
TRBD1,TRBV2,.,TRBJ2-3,TGTGCCAGTAAAAAATCACAGGGGGCTAGCACAGATACGCAGTATTTT,CASKKSQGASTDTQYF
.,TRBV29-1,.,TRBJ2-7,TGCAGCGTTGAAGTTGCGGGTAGAGAGCAGTACTTC,CSVEVAGREQYF
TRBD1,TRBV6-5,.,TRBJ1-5,TGTGCCAGCGCTCAACAGGGGGCTAATCAGCCCCAGCATTTT,CASAQQGANQPQHF
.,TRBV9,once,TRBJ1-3,TGTGCCAGCAGCGTACAGGGAACCTCTGGAAACACCATATATTTT,CASSVQGTSGNTIYF
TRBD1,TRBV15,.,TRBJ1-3,TGTGCCACCAGCAGAGACAGGGGGCCTGGAAACACCATATATTTT,CATSRDRGPGNTIYF
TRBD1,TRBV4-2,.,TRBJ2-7,TGTGCCAGCAGCCAGACCGACAGGGGTAGGTACGAGCAGTACTTC,CASSQTDRGRYEQYF
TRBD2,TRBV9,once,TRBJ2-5,TGTGCCAGCAGCGTAGCGGCTAGCGGGGGGAGTCCCCAGTACTTC,CASSVAASGGSPQYF
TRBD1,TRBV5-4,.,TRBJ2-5,TGTGCCAGCAGCTCGGGGACAGGGGGCGTCCAAGAGACCCAGTACTTC,CASSSGTGGVQETQYF
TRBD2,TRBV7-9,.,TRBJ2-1,TGTGCCAGCAGCTTACTAGCGGGGGGTAATGAGCAGTTCTTC,CASSLLAGGNEQFF
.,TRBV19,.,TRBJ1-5,TGTGCCAGTATCAACAGACATGGCAATCAGCCCCAGCATTTT,CASINRHGNQPQHF
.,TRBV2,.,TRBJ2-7,TGTGCCAGCAGGGGCTCCGGGACAAGATACGAGCAGTACTTC,CASRGSGTRYEQYF
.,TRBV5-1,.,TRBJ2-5,TGCGCCAGCAGCTCAGGACTGGTCGGGGAGACCCAGTACTTC,CASSSGLVGETQYF
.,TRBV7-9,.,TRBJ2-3,TGTGCCAGCAGCCTCAGGGGTTCCACAGATACGCAGTATTTT,CASSLRGSTDTQYF
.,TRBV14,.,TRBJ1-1,TGTGCCAGCAGTCCAGTCGTCACTGAAGCTTTCTTT,CASSPVVTEAFF
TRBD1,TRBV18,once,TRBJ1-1,TGTGCCAGCTCACCTAGTCCCGGGACAGGGGGAGGTGAAGCTTTCTTT,CASSPSPGTGGGEAFF
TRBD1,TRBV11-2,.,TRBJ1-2,TGTGCCAGCAGCTCGGGACAGGGGGAGGTTTCGAGCGGCTACACCTTC,CASSSGQGEVSSGYTF
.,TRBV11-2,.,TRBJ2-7,TGTGCCAGCAGCTACCAGAACTACGAGCAGTACTTC,CASSYQNYEQYF
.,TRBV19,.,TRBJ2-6,TGTGCCAGTAGTATCACAGGAGCTTCTGGGGCCAACGTCCTGACTTTC,CASSITGASGANVLTF
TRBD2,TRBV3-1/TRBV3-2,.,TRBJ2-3,TGTGCCAGCAGCCAGGGGACTAGCGGGGGAAATACGCAGTATTTT,CASSQGTSGGNTQYF
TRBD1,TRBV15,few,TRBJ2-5,TGTGCCACCAGCAGAGATTTTTTTCGCGGGACAGGGGATCCGAAAGAGACCCAGTACTTC,CATSRDFFRGTGDPKETQYF
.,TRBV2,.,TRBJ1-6,TGTGCCAGCAGTGAATTGCCAGATAATTCACCCCTCCACTTT,CASSELPDNSPLHF
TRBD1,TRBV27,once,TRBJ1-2,TGTGCCAGCAGCCAGCGGGACAGGCCGAACTATGGCTACACCTTC,CASSQRDRPNYGYTF
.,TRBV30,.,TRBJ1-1,TGTGCCTGGGGGATTGCGTGGACTGAAGCTTTCTTT,CAWGIAWTEAFF
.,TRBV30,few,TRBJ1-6,TGTGCCTGGAGTGTGGCAGGGAAAAATTCACCCCTCCACTTT,CAWSVAGKNSPLHF
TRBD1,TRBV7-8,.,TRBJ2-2,TGTGCCAGCAGGGAAACGACAGGGGTGGCCGGGGAGCTGTTTTTT,CASRETTGVAGELFF
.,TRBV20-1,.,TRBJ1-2,TGCAGTGCTAGTGGGGGGCGAGGTCATTATGGCTACACCTTC,CSASGGRGHYGYTF
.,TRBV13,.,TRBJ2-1,TGTGCCAGCAGCTCCCCGGAAGCGGATGAGCAGTTCTTC,CASSSPEADEQFF